This TCR beta chain was retrieved from a study of blood T cell repertoires in COVID-19. This clone was recorded only once. Other DNA sequences within the sample encode an identical CDR3. Generated by immunoSEQ multiplex PCR, the TCRdb table keeps only in-frame clones and is missing some. In the table there are fewer than 500,000 clones, 80% to 90% of which are singletons. Participant reports of clinical history set cohort assignment. Sequencing was performed on PBMCs or T cells enriched from blood (not recorded which). The clonotype comes from a man aged 25-45 years who had recovered from COVID-19.

The CDR3 loop is CASSPGTEETQYF. The CDR3 DNA reads TGTGCCAGCTCACCCGGGACAGAAGAGACCCAGTACTTC. This chain links TRBV18 with TRBJ2-5; 7 positions agree with TRBD1. Germline V gene sequence: CDR1 KGHSH, CDR2 LQKENI. The CDR3 sequence is 13 residues long. V shed 3 bases and J 3 bases; nucleotides not matched to a gene: 1. Using reference TRBV18 and TRBJ2-5 for the parts outside the CDR3, the full variable domain is NAGVMQNPRHLVRRRGQEARLRCSPMKGHSHVYWYRQLPEEGLKFMVYLQKENIIDESGMPKERFSAEFPKEGPSILRIQQVVRGDSAAYFCASSPGTEETQYFGPGTRLLVL.